The rows below give T cell receptor beta chains drawn from one sample of a study of human versus mouse CDR3 diversity and MHC coevolution. Clones were read by immunoSEQ multiplex PCR, and TCRdb kept only the in-frame ones, dropping some. Among approximately 81,000 clones listed, over 85% were seen once. The sequenced sample consisted of naive CD4+ T cells from blood. Receptor source: a person aged 25 to 75 in good health. The CDR3 runs from the conserved cysteine through the conserved F or W. The D gene is left open where the match is weak. Size values are once, few and many counts, or a class for expanded clones, and some rows have none.

CDR3 length: 15; D gene: TRBD2; J gene: TRBJ2-1; V gene: TRBV5-1; clone size: .; CDR3 DNA: TGCGCCAGCACCGAAACTAGCGGGAGATACAATGAGCAGTTCTTC; CDR3 protein: CASTETSGRYNEQFF
CDR3 length: 14; D gene: TRBD1; J gene: TRBJ1-3; V gene: TRBV7-2; clone size: .; CDR3 DNA: TGTGCCAGCATCAGGGACAGGGGTGGAAACACCATATATTTT; CDR3 protein: CASIRDRGGNTIYF
CDR3 length: 13; D gene: .; J gene: TRBJ2-7; V gene: TRBV18; clone size: .; CDR3 DNA: TGTGCCAGCTCAGAACAGGGGGGGCGCGAGCAGTACTTC; CDR3 protein: CASSEQGGREQYF
CDR3 length: 13; D gene: .; J gene: TRBJ1-2; V gene: TRBV30; clone size: once; CDR3 DNA: TGTGCCTGGAGTCGGCAGGGTTCCTATGGCTACACCTTC; CDR3 protein: CAWSRQGSYGYTF
CDR3 length: 15; D gene: TRBD1; J gene: TRBJ2-7; V gene: TRBV18; clone size: once; CDR3 DNA: TGTGCCAGCTCACACCCAGGGGGCGGCAATCACGAGCAGTACTTC; CDR3 protein: CASSHPGGGNHEQYF
CDR3 length: 14; D gene: .; J gene: TRBJ1-4; V gene: TRBV6-5; clone size: .; CDR3 DNA: TGTGCCAGCAGGCCCGGCGGGGTGAATGAAAAACTGTTTTTT; CDR3 protein: CASRPGGVNEKLFF
CDR3 length: 14; D gene: .; J gene: TRBJ1-1; V gene: TRBV25-1; clone size: .; CDR3 DNA: TGTGCCAGCAGTGAGGTTGGCAGGGTCACTGAAGCTTTCTTT; CDR3 protein: CASSEVGRVTEAFF
CDR3 length: 13; D gene: TRBD1; J gene: TRBJ1-1; V gene: TRBV19; clone size: .; CDR3 DNA: TGTGCCAGTAGTAGGACAGGCGGGATTGAAGCTTTCTTT; CDR3 protein: CASSRTGGIEAFF
CDR3 length: 13; D gene: .; J gene: TRBJ2-7; V gene: TRBV27; clone size: .; CDR3 DNA: TGTGCCAGCAGTTTAAAGACAGCCTACGAGCAGTACTTC; CDR3 protein: CASSLKTAYEQYF
CDR3 length: 16; D gene: .; J gene: TRBJ2-4; V gene: TRBV18; clone size: once; CDR3 DNA: TGTGCCAGCTCAAACAACGCAGATCTAGCCAAAAACATTCAGTACTTC; CDR3 protein: CASSNNADLAKNIQYF
CDR3 length: 14; D gene: TRBD2; J gene: TRBJ2-1; V gene: TRBV7-3; clone size: .; CDR3 DNA: TGTGCCAGCAGTCCAGCGGGAGGCCAAGCCGGGCAGTTCTTC; CDR3 protein: CASSPAGGQAGQFF
CDR3 length: 12; D gene: .; J gene: TRBJ1-3; V gene: TRBV19; clone size: .; CDR3 DNA: TGTGCCAGCGGACAAGGGGGAAACACCATATATTTT; CDR3 protein: CASGQGGNTIYF
CDR3 length: 16; D gene: TRBD2; J gene: TRBJ2-1; V gene: TRBV6-1; clone size: .; CDR3 DNA: TGTGCCAGCAGTGAATGGGCTAGCGGGAGGGCCGATGAGCAGTTCTTC; CDR3 protein: CASSEWASGRADEQFF
CDR3 length: 16; D gene: TRBD1; J gene: TRBJ2-1; V gene: TRBV11-2; clone size: .; CDR3 DNA: TGTGCCAGCAGCCTGCGACAGGGGGCCTCCTACAATGAGCAGTTCTTC; CDR3 protein: CASSLRQGASYNEQFF
CDR3 length: 17; D gene: TRBD2; J gene: TRBJ2-1; V gene: TRBV9; clone size: .; CDR3 DNA: TGTGCCAGCAGCGTAGTGCCTAGCGGGGGGCCCGACAATGAGCAGTTCTTC; CDR3 protein: CASSVVPSGGPDNEQFF